The T cell receptor beta chain under discussion was sequenced for a study of blood T cell repertoires in COVID-19. Only in-frame clones appear in the TCRdb table, and some are missing; sequencing was by immunoSEQ multiplex PCR. The sample consists of about 110,000 clones, roughly 80% of them appearing once. With 5 bases clipped from V and 4 bases from J, the junction kept 7 bases outside the gene matches. The CDR3 extends over 15 amino acids. Germline CDR1 is MGHRA and CDR2 is YSYEKL. V usage is TRBV4-1 and J usage is TRBJ2-1, with 8 bases lining up with TRBD2. The sequence came from a human donor in a cohort sampled during active COVID-19. Specimen: peripheral blood. CDR3 protein: CASSRTSGLYNEQFF. The CDR3 nucleotides are TGCGCCAGCAGCAGAACTAGCGGCCTGTACAATGAGCAGTTCTTC.